This is a list of T cell receptor beta chains from one sample in a study of shared clonotypes between healthy human individuals. This table comes from immunoSEQ multiplex PCR, and its TCRdb copy is limited to in-frame clones, with some not included. Here the sample spans 2 million to 2.5 million clones, about nine tenths being singletons. Material: naive CD4+ T cells from PBMCs. The source of these receptors is a man between 18 and 35 years old in good health. Some clones in this sample may be carry-over from other donors' samples. Both conserved end residues are part of each CDR3. D genes are given only for firm matches. For some rows the clone size is stated as once, few or many, or as a class when expanded; others skip it.

.	.	TRBV6-6	TRBJ1-1	CASSRGGIGPTKAFF	TGTGCCAGCAGCCGTGGGGGGATCGGTCCAACTAAAGCTTTCTTT
.	.	TRBV5-1	TRBJ1-1	CASSSGVRDTEAFF	TGCGCCAGCAGTTCAGGGGTAAGGGACACTGAAGCTTTCTTT
.	.	TRBV4-3	TRBJ2-6	CASSQLGGANVLTF	TGCGCCAGCAGCCAATTGGGGGGGGCCAACGTCCTGACTTTC
.	.	TRBV9	TRBJ2-3	CASSASPGGTDTQYF	TGTGCCAGCAGCGCCTCACCTGGGGGGACGGATACGCAGTATTTT
.	.	TRBV7-9	TRBJ2-1	CASSLEGLHNEQFF	TGTGCCAGCAGCTTAGAGGGTCTTCACAATGAGCAGTTCTTC
.	.	TRBV7-2	TRBJ1-1	CASSVTIWDTEAFF	TGTGCCAGCAGCGTGACCATCTGGGACACTGAAGCTTTCTTT
TRBD1	.	TRBV5-1	TRBJ2-7	CASSLEGQQTYEQYF	TGCGCCAGCAGCTTGGAGGGACAGCAAACCTACGAGCAGTACTTC
.	.	TRBV6-5	TRBJ1-1	CASSYSRKNTEAFF	TGTGCCAGCAGTTACTCGCGGAAGAACACTGAAGCTTTCTTT
.	.	TRBV5-1	TRBJ2-2	CASSTSTSSGELFF	TGCGCCAGCAGCACATCAACTAGTTCCGGGGAGCTGTTTTTT
TRBD1	.	TRBV18	TRBJ1-5	CASSPQSGQMGQPQHF	TGTGCCAGCTCACCACAATCGGGACAGATGGGACAGCCCCAGCATTTT
.	.	TRBV5-1	TRBJ2-6	CASSDRPLGNVLTF	TGCGCCAGCAGCGACAGACCGTTGGGCAACGTCCTGACTTTC
TRBD1	.	TRBV6-5	TRBJ1-2	CASRRTGGKGYTF	TGTGCCAGCAGGCGCACAGGGGGGAAAGGCTACACCTTC
.	.	TRBV5-1	TRBJ2-7	CASSSGGYEQYF	TGCGCCAGCAGCTCTGGAGGCTACGAGCAGTACTTC
TRBD2	.	TRBV19	TRBJ2-7	CASPSGGRTSYEQYF	TGTGCCAGCCCCTCTGGCGGGAGGACCTCCTACGAGCAGTACTTC
.	.	TRBV5-4	TRBJ2-2	CASSAFLAGELFF	TGTGCCAGCAGCGCGTTCCTTGCCGGGGAGCTGTTTTTT
.	.	TRBV4-1	TRBJ2-7	CASSQLGRSDEQYF	TGCGCCAGCAGCCAACTGGGCAGGAGTGACGAGCAGTACTTC
TRBD2	.	TRBV10-3	TRBJ2-7	CAIRAGGKKLHEQYF	TGTGCCATCAGAGCGGGAGGGAAGAAACTCCACGAGCAGTACTTC
.	.	TRBV28	TRBJ1-1	CASRQHLTTEAFF	TGTGCCAGCAGGCAACACCTCACCACTGAAGCTTTCTTT
.	.	TRBV27	TRBJ2-1	CASSSRTSSVHNEQFF	TGTGCCAGCAGTTCCCGCACTAGCAGTGTCCACAATGAGCAGTTCTTC
.	.	TRBV30	TRBJ1-6	CACSQVKPNSPLHF	TGTGCCTGCAGTCAGGTTAAGCCGAATTCACCCCTCCACTTT
TRBD2	.	TRBV6-1	TRBJ2-1	CASSAGTSGRAGEQFF	TGTGCCAGCAGTGCCGGGACTAGCGGGAGGGCGGGGGAGCAGTTCTTC
.	.	TRBV2	TRBJ2-7	CASRPRASSYEQYF	TGTGCCAGCAGGCCTAGGGCGAGTTCCTACGAGCAGTACTTC
.	.	TRBV5-8	TRBJ1-4	CAGGTGANEKLFF	TGTGCCGGCGGTACGGGAGCTAATGAAAAACTGTTTTTT
.	.	TRBV28	TRBJ1-2	CASSLQAANYGYTF	TGTGCCAGCAGCCTTCAGGCAGCTAACTATGGCTACACCTTC
.	.	TRBV7-2	TRBJ1-2	CASSFLLNYGYTF	TGTGCCAGCAGCTTTTTGCTTAACTATGGCTACACCTTC
.	.	TRBV6-1	TRBJ1-1	CASSGVVGTPMSTEAFF	TGTGCCAGCAGTGGTGTGGTTGGGACACCGATGAGCACTGAAGCTTTCTTT
TRBD1	.	TRBV5-4	TRBJ1-4	CASSSGQGGVNEKLFF	TGTGCCAGCAGCTCCGGACAGGGGGGAGTTAATGAAAAACTGTTTTTT
TRBD1	.	TRBV5-5	TRBJ1-2	CASSPGQLTILAF	TGTGCCAGCAGCCCGGGACAGCTAACTATCCTCGCCTTC
.	once	TRBV7-9	TRBJ2-7	CASSGLGAFGEQYF	TGTGCCAGCAGTGGGCTCGGCGCCTTCGGCGAGCAGTACTTC
.	.	TRBV15	TRBJ2-3	CATSRGAMTDTQYF	TGTGCCACCAGCAGAGGAGCGATGACAGATACGCAGTATTTT
TRBD2	.	TRBV7-9	TRBJ2-1	CASNSRGGDNEQFF	TGTGCCAGCAACTCACGTGGGGGGGACAATGAGCAGTTCTTC
TRBD1	.	TRBV18	TRBJ1-1	CASSPGQGRDTEAFF	TGTGCCAGCTCACCAGGACAGGGTCGAGACACTGAAGCTTTCTTT
.	.	TRBV28	TRBJ1-2	CASSLPHPNGYGYTF	TGTGCCAGCAGTTTACCGCACCCCAATGGCTATGGCTACACCTTC
.	.	TRBV5-4	TRBJ1-1	CASSRTEAGNTEAFF	TGTGCCAGCAGCCGGACCGAGGCAGGGAACACTGAAGCTTTCTTT
.	once	TRBV18	TRBJ2-3	CASSPPAGRSTDTQYF	TGTGCCAGCTCACCACCGGCGGGTCGTTCCACAGATACGCAGTATTTT
.	.	TRBV29-1	TRBJ1-3	CSVSTGPTWSSGNTIYF	TGCAGCGTTTCGACGGGCCCTACTTGGAGCTCTGGAAACACCATATATTTT
TRBD1	.	TRBV11-3	TRBJ1-1	CASSPGQGVTEAFF	TGTGCCAGCAGCCCGGGACAGGGAGTCACTGAAGCTTTCTTT
TRBD2	.	TRBV10-3	TRBJ2-5	CAIGTPSGNQETQYF	TGTGCCATCGGTACCCCTAGCGGAAATCAAGAGACCCAGTACTTC
.	.	TRBV9	TRBJ2-1	CASSLSGSYNEQFF	TGTGCCAGCAGCTTAAGCGGCTCCTACAATGAGCAGTTCTTC
.	.	TRBV27	TRBJ2-2	CASSLKGTPGAGELFF	TGTGCCAGCAGTTTAAAAGGGACCCCGGGGGCCGGGGAGCTGTTTTTT
TRBD2	.	TRBV5-1	TRBJ2-7	CASSPSGGWYEQYF	TGCGCCAGCAGCCCCTCGGGGGGTTGGTACGAGCAGTACTTC
TRBD2	.	TRBV6-1	TRBJ2-7	CVSAAGGPGPEQYF	TGTGTCTCGGCGGCGGGAGGGCCGGGTCCCGAGCAGTACTTC
TRBD1	.	TRBV4-2	TRBJ1-4	CASSQGPGTGYEKLFF	TGTGCCAGCAGCCAAGGCCCCGGGACAGGGTATGAAAAACTGTTTTTT
.	.	TRBV28	TRBJ2-1	CASSANYNEQFF	TGTGCCAGCAGTGCCAACTACAATGAGCAGTTCTTC
.	.	TRBV5-1	TRBJ1-4	CASSLDRSEKLFF	TGCGCCAGCAGCCTAGACAGGAGTGAAAAACTGTTTTTT
TRBD2	once	TRBV7-8	TRBJ2-2	CASSPTSGRITGELFF	TGTGCCAGCAGCCCGACTAGCGGGAGGATTACCGGGGAGCTGTTTTTT
TRBD1	.	TRBV11-2	TRBJ2-7	CASSPQGSRGLYEQYF	TGTGCCAGCAGCCCCCAGGGGTCCAGGGGGCTGTACGAGCAGTACTTC
.	.	TRBV6-5	TRBJ1-1	CASSYTQKNTEAFF	TGTGCCAGCAGTTACACACAGAAGAACACTGAAGCTTTCTTT
TRBD2	.	TRBV4-2	TRBJ2-2	CASSRRLAGGDTGELFF	TGTGCCAGCAGCAGACGACTAGCGGGCGGAGACACCGGGGAGCTGTTTTTT
.	.	TRBV28	TRBJ2-7	CASRTSWGQYF	TGTGCCAGCAGGACCTCCTGGGGGCAGTACTTC
TRBD1	.	TRBV7-8	TRBJ1-1	CASSLTGGNTEAFF	TGTGCCAGCAGCTTAACAGGGGGGAACACTGAAGCTTTCTTT
.	.	TRBV19	TRBJ1-2	CASTPQRTNYGYTF	TGTGCCAGTACCCCGCAGAGAACCAACTATGGCTACACCTTC
.	.	TRBV9	TRBJ2-3	CASSVGYDTQYF	TGTGCCAGCAGCGTAGGGTACGATACGCAGTATTTT
.	.	TRBV25-1	TRBJ2-7	CASSEKTVTYEQYF	TGTGCCAGCAGTGAGAAGACAGTTACCTACGAGCAGTACTTC
.	.	TRBV29-1	TRBJ1-2	CSVGGWRGSYGYTF	TGCAGCGTTGGAGGCTGGAGGGGCAGCTATGGCTACACCTTC
.	.	TRBV2	TRBJ1-4	CASSYGAGYNEKLFF	TGTGCCAGCAGCTACGGAGCAGGGTATAATGAAAAACTGTTTTTT